These T cell receptor beta chains were read from a single sample in a study of blood T cell repertoires in COVID-19. The protocol was immunoSEQ multiplex PCR, while the TCRdb copy is restricted to in-frame clones and leaves out a portion. Among a few hundred thousand clones listed, 88% were seen once. The material sequenced was PBMCs or T cells enriched from blood (not recorded which). These receptors all come from a woman aged 18 to 35 who had recovered from COVID-19. CDR3s include the opening cysteine and the closing phenylalanine or tryptophan. The D gene is left open where the match is weak. Only part of the rows carry a size: once, few, many, or a class if the clone is expanded.

d_gene	abundance	j_gene	v_gene	CDR3aa	CDR3nt
-	-	TRBJ2-1	TRBV18	CASSPGARLYYNEQFF	TGTGCCAGCTCACCAGGAGCTCGCCTATACTACAATGAGCAGTTCTTC
-	-	TRBJ1-2	TRBV7-2	CASSLESGGLGTF	TGTGCCAGCAGCTTAGAATCGGGGGGCCTTGGCACCTTC
-	-	TRBJ1-1	TRBV7-9	CASSLQGGDTEAFF	TGTGCCAGCAGCTTGCAGGGCGGAGACACTGAAGCTTTCTTT
-	-	TRBJ1-1	TRBV29-1	CSVGRQATNTEAFF	TGCAGCGTTGGACGACAGGCCACGAACACTGAAGCTTTCTTT
-	-	TRBJ1-2	TRBV27	CASRLGGTRYGYTF	TGTGCCAGCCGACTCGGGGGGACGCGCTATGGCTACACCTTC
-	once	TRBJ2-5	TRBV5-5	CASSLYRSQETQYF	TGTGCCAGCAGCTTGTATCGGTCCCAAGAGACCCAGTACTTC
TRBD1	-	TRBJ1-2	TRBV5-4	CASSAPTGGNYGYTF	TGTGCCAGCAGCGCGCCGACAGGGGGCAACTATGGCTACACCTTC
-	-	TRBJ1-4	TRBV7-9	CASSLVQGGEKLFF	TGTGCCAGCAGCTTAGTCCAGGGCGGTGAAAAACTGTTTTTT
-	-	TRBJ1-2	TRBV18	CASSPDIGYGYTF	TGTGCCAGCTCACCTGACATCGGCTATGGCTACACCTTC
TRBD1	once	TRBJ1-1	TRBV7-3	CASSSRTGGNTEAFF	TGTGCCAGCAGCTCCCGGACAGGAGGGAACACTGAAGCTTTCTTT
TRBD1	once	TRBJ2-3	TRBV7-3	CASSSLQGTADTQYF	TGTGCCAGCAGCTCATTACAGGGGACGGCAGATACGCAGTATTTT
TRBD2	-	TRBJ2-7	TRBV10-1	CASSGKRLGLAGPTYEQYF	TGCGCCAGCAGTGGAAAACGCCTTGGGCTAGCGGGGCCCACCTACGAGCAGTACTTC
TRBD2	-	TRBJ2-7	TRBV5-5	CASRLSGVSSYEQYF	TGTGCCAGCAGATTGAGCGGGGTCAGCTCCTACGAGCAGTACTTC
-	few	TRBJ2-7	TRBV5-1	CASSPQDRGEQYF	TGCGCCAGCAGCCCCCAGGATCGGGGCGAGCAGTACTTC
-	-	TRBJ2-2	TRBV9	CASSVVSSGNTGELFF	TGTGCCAGCAGCGTTGTGAGTTCAGGGAACACCGGGGAGCTGTTTTTT
TRBD2	-	TRBJ2-7	TRBV15	CATSSRQGLVGLAGGLKYEQYF	TGTGCCACCAGCAGCCGACAGGGGCTCGTTGGACTAGCGGGGGGCCTGAAATACGAGCAGTACTTC
-	-	TRBJ2-3	TRBV27	CASSFWGLSTDTQYF	TGTGCCAGCAGTTTTTGGGGGCTCAGCACAGATACGCAGTATTTT
-	-	TRBJ1-1	TRBV7-2	CASTHPGGSLKAFF	TGTGCCAGCACCCACCCGGGAGGCTCACTGAAAGCTTTCTTT
-	-	TRBJ2-5	TRBV5-1	CASSSDSDQYF	TGCGCCAGCAGCTCGGACAGCGACCAGTACTTC
TRBD2	-	TRBJ2-5	TRBV5-6	CASSLGASGAYQETQYF	TGTGCCAGCAGCTTGGGGGCTAGCGGGGCATACCAAGAGACCCAGTACTTC
-	-	TRBJ1-3	TRBV6-5	CASSFVGGSGNTIYF	TGTGCCAGCAGTTTTGTAGGCGGCTCTGGAAACACCATATATTTT
-	-	TRBJ2-7	TRBV5-6	CASSYLLYEQYF	TGTGCCAGCAGCTATTTATTATACGAGCAGTACTTC
-	-	TRBJ1-5	TRBV3-1/TRBV3-2	CASSHGRDQPQHF	TGTGCCAGCAGCCACGGCAGGGATCAGCCCCAGCATTTT
-	-	TRBJ2-2	TRBV6-5	CATKGVYTGELFF	TGTGCCACCAAGGGGGTCTACACCGGGGAGCTGTTTTTT
-	-	TRBJ2-6	TRBV19	CASSGPTGANVLTF	TGTGCCAGTAGTGGCCCGACAGGGGCCAACGTCCTGACTTTC
TRBD2	-	TRBJ2-3	TRBV5-4	CASSSYGTSGGTSTDTQYF	TGTGCCAGCAGCAGTTACGGGACTAGCGGGGGAACTAGCACAGATACGCAGTATTTT
-	-	TRBJ2-4	TRBV4-1	CASSQERGISDIQYF	TGCGCCAGCAGCCAAGAGAGGGGGATATCGGACATTCAGTACTTC
TRBD1	-	TRBJ1-5	TRBV5-6	CASSLGQGGQPQHF	TGTGCCAGCAGCCTGGGACAGGGTGGACAGCCCCAGCATTTT
-	-	TRBJ1-4	TRBV2	CASSGGENEKLFF	TGTGCCAGCAGTGGGGGGGAGAATGAAAAACTGTTTTTT
-	-	TRBJ2-5	TRBV27	CASSFTGETQYF	TGTGCCAGCAGTTTTACGGGGGAGACCCAGTACTTC
-	once	TRBJ2-2	TRBV6-5	CASAKGQIRSRELFF	TGTGCCAGCGCAAAGGGACAAATTCGTTCCAGGGAGCTGTTTTTT